The next 3 T cell receptor beta chains were all read from a single sample in a study of blood T cell repertoires in COVID-19. Assay used: immunoSEQ multiplex PCR; TCRdb lists only in-frame clones, some missing. The table includes about 200,000 clones, 88% detected once. The sample taken for sequencing was peripheral blood. These receptors all come from a man aged 35 to 55 with active or convalescent COVID-19.

A few counts support this clone. The chain joins TRBV11-2 to TRBJ1-1, with D hard to call. Germline assignment: CDR1 SGHAT and CDR2 FQNNGV. The CDR3 sequence is 15 residues long. Trimming removed 1 base from V and 1 base from J, with 10 bases in between. CDR3 coding DNA: TGTGCCAGCAGCTTAGTGGCAGTTTCGAACACTGAAGCTTTCTTT. Its translation is CASSLVAVSNTEAFF.

The gene calls are TRBV6-5 and TRBJ2-7; 9 bases fit TRBD2. The CDR3 sequence is 16 residues long. V shed 0 bases, J shed 5 bases, and the junction held 8 bases outside the gene matches. Germline V CDR1 and CDR2: MNHEY, SVGAGI. CDR3 protein: CASSYSLAGHGDEQYF. The CDR3 bases are TGTGCCAGCAGTTACTCGCTAGCGGGACACGGCGACGAGCAGTACTTC.

The chain employs TRBV5-4 and TRBJ2-7; 13 bases map to TRBD2. The germline CDR1 and CDR2 sequences are SGHNT and YYREEE (reference sequence). CDR3 size: 15 residues. V lost 4 bases to trimming and J lost 7 bases; unmatched junction nucleotides: 8. The CDR3 DNA is TGTGCCAGCAGCACCGAACTAGCGGGGGGGCGAGAGCAGTACTTC. The encoded protein is CASSTELAGGREQYF.